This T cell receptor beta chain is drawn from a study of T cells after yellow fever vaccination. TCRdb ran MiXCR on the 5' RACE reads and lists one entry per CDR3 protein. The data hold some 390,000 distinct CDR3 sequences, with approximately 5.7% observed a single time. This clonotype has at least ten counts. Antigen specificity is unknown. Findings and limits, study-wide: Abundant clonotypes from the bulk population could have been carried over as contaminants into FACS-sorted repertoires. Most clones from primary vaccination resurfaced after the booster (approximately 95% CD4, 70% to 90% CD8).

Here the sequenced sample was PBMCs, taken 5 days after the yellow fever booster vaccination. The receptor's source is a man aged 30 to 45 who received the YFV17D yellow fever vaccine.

CDR3 protein: CASKGGANTEAFF. The CDR3 region has the DNA TGTGCCAGCAAGGGGGGGGCAAACACTGAAGCTTTCTTT. V and J are TRBV6-2 or TRBV6-3 and TRBJ1-1; TRBD1 might be the D (6 bases). The CDR3 runs to 13 residues. The ends were cut back, 7 bases at V and 2 bases at J, with 11 bases in the middle. Germline V gene lookup returns CDR1 MNHEY and CDR2 SVGEGT.